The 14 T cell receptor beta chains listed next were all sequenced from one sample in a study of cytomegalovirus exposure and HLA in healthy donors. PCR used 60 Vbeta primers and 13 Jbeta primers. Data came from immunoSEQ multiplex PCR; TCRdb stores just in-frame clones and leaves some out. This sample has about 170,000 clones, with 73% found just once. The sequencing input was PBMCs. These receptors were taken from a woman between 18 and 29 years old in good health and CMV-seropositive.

This CDR3 reads CARGAPGGGNQPQHF. CDR3 sequence (DNA): TGTGCCAGGGGAGCCCCAGGGGGCGGCAATCAGCCCCAGCATTTT. This sequence joins TRBV6-5 and TRBJ1-5; TRBD1 agrees at 8 bases. The CDR3 runs 15 residues. The junction had 9 bases not matched to a gene; V was cut back by 9 bases and J by 2 bases. Germline V CDR1 and CDR2: MNHEY, SVGAGI.

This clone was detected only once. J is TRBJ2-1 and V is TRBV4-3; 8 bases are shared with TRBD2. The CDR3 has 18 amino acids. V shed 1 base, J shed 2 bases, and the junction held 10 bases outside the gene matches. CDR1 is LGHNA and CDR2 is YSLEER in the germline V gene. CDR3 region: CASSQGNPAGATYNEQFF. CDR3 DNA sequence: TGCGCCAGCAGCCAAGGGAATCCAGCGGGGGCAACCTACAATGAGCAGTTCTTC.

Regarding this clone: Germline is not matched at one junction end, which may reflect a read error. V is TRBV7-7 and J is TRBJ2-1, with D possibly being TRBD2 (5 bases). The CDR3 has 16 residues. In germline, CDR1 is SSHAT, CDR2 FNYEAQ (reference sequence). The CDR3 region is CASSWRTSASYNEQFF. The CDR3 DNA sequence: TGTGCTAGCAGTTGGAGGACCTCCGCCTCCTACAATGAGCAGTTCTTC.

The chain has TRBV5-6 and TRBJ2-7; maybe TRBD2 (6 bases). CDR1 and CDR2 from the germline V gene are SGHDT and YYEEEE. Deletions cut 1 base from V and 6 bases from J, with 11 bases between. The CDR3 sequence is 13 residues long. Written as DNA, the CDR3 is TGTGCCAGCAGCTTGAGGGTCGGGGGCGAGCAGTACTTC. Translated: CASSLRVGGEQYF.

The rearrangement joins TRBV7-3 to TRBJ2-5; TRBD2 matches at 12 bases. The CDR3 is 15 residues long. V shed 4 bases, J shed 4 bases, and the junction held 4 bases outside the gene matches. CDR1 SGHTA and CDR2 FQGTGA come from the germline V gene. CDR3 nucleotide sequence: TGTGCCAGCAGCTCTACTAGCGGGGGGAGAGAGACCCAGTACTTC. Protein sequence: CASSSTSGGRETQYF.

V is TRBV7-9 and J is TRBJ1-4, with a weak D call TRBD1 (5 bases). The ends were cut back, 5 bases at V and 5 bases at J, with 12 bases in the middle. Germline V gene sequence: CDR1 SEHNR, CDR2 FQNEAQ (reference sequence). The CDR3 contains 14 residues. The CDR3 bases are TGTGCCAGCAGCCAAACAGGTCTAAATGAAAAACTGTTTTTT. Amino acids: CASSQTGLNEKLFF.

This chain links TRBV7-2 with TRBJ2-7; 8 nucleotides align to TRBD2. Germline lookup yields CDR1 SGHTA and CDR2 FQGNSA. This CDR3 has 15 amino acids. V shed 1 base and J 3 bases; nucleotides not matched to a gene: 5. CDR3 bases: TGTGCCAGCAGCTTAGTGGGACTAGTATTCTACGAGCAGTACTTC. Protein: CASSLVGLVFYEQYF.

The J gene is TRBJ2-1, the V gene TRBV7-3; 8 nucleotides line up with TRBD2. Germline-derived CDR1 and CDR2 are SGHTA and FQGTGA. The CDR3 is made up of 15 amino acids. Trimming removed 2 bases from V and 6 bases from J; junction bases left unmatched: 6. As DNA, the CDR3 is TGTGCCAGCAGCTTAGCGGGGGGCCGGGCCAATGAGCAGTTCTTC. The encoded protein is CASSLAGGRANEQFF.

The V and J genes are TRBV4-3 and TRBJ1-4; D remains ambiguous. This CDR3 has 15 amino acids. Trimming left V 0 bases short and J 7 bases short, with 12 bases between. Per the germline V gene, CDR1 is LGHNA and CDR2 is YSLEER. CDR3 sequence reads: CASSQDRGKGEKLFF. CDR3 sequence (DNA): TGCGCCAGCAGCCAAGATCGGGGAAAGGGTGAAAAACTGTTTTTT.

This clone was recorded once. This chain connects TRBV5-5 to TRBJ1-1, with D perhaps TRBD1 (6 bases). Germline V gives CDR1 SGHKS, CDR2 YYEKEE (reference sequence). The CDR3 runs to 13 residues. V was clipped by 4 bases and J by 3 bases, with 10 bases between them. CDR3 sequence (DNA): TGTGCCAGCAGCGGCCCAGGGGACACTGAAGCTTTCTTT. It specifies CASSGPGDTEAFF.

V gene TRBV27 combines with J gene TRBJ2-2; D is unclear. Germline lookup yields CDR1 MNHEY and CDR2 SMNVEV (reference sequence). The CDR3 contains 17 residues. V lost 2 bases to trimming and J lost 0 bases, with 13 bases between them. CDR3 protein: CASSLAITAANTGELFF. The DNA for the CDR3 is TGTGCCAGCAGTTTAGCGATAACAGCCGCGAACACCGGGGAGCTGTTTTTT.

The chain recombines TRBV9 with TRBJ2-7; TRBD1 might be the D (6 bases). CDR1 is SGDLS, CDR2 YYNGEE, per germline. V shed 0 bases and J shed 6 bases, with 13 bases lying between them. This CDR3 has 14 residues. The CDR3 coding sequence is TGTGCCAGCAGCGTAGCGACAGGCGGAAGCGAGCAGTACTTC. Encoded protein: CASSVATGGSEQYF.

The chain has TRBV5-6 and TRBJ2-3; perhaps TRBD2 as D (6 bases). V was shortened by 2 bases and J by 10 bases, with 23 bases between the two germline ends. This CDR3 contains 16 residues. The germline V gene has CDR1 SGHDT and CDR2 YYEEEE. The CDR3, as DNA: TGTGCCAGCAGCTTAGAAGGAATAGCGGTACTGGGTGCGCAGTATTTT. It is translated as CASSLEGIAVLGAQYF.

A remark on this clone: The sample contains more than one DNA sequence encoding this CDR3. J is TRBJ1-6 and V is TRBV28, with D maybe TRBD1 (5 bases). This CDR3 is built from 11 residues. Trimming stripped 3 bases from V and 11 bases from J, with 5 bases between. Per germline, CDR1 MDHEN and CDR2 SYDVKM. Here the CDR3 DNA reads TGTGCCAGCAGTTTCAGGGCACCCCTCCACTTT. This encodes CASSFRAPLHF.